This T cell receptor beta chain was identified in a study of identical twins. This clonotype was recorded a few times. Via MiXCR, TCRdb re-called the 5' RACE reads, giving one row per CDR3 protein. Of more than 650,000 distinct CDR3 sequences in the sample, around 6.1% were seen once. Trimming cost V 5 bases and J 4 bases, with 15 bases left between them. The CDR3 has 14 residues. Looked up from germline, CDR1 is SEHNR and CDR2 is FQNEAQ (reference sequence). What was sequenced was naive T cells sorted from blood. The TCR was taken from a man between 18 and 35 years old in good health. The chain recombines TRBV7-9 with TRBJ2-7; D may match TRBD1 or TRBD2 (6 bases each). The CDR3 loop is CASSPRDIRYEQYF. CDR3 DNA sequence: TGTGCCAGCAGCCCGCGGGACATACGATACGAGCAGTACTTC.